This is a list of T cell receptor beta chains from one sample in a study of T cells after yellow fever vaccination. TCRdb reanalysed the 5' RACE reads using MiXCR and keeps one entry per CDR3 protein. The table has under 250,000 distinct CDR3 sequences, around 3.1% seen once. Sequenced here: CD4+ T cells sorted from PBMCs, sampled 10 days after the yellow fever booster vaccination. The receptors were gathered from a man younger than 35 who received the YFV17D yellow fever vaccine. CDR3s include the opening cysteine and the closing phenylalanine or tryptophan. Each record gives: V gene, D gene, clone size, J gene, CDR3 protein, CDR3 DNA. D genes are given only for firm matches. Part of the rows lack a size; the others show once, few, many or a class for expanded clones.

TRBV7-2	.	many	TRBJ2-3	CASSLATGQGGDTQYF	TGTGCCAGCAGCTTAGCGACGGGGCAGGGGGGCGATACGCAGTATTTT
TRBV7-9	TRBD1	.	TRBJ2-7	CASSLGDRAGYEQYF	TGTGCCAGCAGCTTAGGGGACAGGGCAGGGTACGAGCAGTACTTC
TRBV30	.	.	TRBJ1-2	CATRTDGYTF	TGTGCCACGAGGACAGATGGCTACACCTTC
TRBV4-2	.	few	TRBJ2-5	CASSPFSGETQYF	TGTGCCAGCAGCCCATTCTCAGGCGAGACCCAGTACTTC
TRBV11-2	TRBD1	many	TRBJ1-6	CASSLGRGYDSPLHF	TGTGCCAGCAGCTTAGGCAGGGGGTATGACTCACCCCTCCACTTT
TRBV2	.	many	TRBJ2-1	CASSAVMSRGEAEQFF	TGTGCCAGCAGCGCCGTGATGAGCAGGGGAGAAGCTGAGCAGTTCTTC
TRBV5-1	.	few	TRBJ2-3	CASRLSTDTQYF	TGCGCCAGCAGGCTTAGCACAGATACGCAGTATTTT
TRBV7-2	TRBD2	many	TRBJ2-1	CASSKRGPYNEQFF	TGTGCCAGCAGCAAGCGGGGGCCCTACAATGAGCAGTTCTTC
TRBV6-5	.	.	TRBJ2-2	CASGGGELFF	TGTGCCAGCGGCGGCGGGGAGCTGTTTTTT
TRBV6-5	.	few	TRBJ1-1	CASSYEGLMGAFF	TGTGCCAGCAGTTACGAGGGGCTGATGGGAGCTTTCTTT
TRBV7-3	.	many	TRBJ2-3	CASSLSPSLGTDTQYF	TGTGCCAGCAGCTTAAGCCCCTCCCTCGGCACAGATACGCAGTATTTT
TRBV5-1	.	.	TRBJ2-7	CASSPTPGPSYEQYF	TGCGCCAGCAGCCCTACCCCCGGGCCGAGTTACGAGCAGTACTTC
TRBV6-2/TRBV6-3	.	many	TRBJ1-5	CASSYRPRVAQHF	TGTGCCAGCAGTTACCGTCCACGTGTAGCCCAGCATTTT
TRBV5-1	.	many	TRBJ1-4	CASSFNAGIYEKLFF	TGCGCCAGCAGCTTTAATGCGGGGATCTATGAAAAACTGTTTTTT
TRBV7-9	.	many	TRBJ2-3	CASSPSGDTQYF	TGTGCCAGCAGCCCCAGCGGAGATACGCAGTATTTT
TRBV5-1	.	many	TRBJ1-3	CAATGNTIYF	TGCGCCGCAACTGGAAACACCATATATTTT
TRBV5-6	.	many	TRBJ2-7	CAQTGISSYEQYF	TGTGCCCAAACAGGGATCAGCTCCTACGAGCAGTACTTC
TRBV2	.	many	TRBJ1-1	CASSYHQTEAFF	TGTGCCAGCAGTTATCACCAAACTGAAGCTTTCTTT
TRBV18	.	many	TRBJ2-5	CASSPLETQYF	TGTGCCAGCTCACCATTGGAGACCCAGTACTTC
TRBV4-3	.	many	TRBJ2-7	CASSQVPGSTYEQYF	TGCGCCAGCAGCCAGGTACCGGGATCGACCTACGAGCAGTACTTC
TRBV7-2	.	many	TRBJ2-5	CASSKTRRGETQYF	TGTGCCAGCAGCAAGACCCGGCGGGGCGAGACCCAGTACTTC
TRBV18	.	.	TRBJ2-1	CASSPPGGPTEQFF	TGTGCCAGCTCACCACCGGGGGGGCCGACTGAGCAGTTCTTC